These 11 T cell receptor beta chains originate from one sample sequenced in a study of synovial regulatory T cells in juvenile arthritis. General study results and limits: Blood Treg cells that were inflammation-associated showed lower TCR diversity than other blood Treg cells.

TCRdb's table, derived via immunoSEQ multiplex PCR, lists solely in-frame clones and lacks some. The sample table includes about 9,900 clones. What these receptors recognize is not known. Source material: Treg cells from blood. Subset indicated: HLA-DR+ inflammation-associated blood Treg cells. The source is a donor younger than 30 with juvenile idiopathic arthritis.

The V call is TRBV9, the J call TRBJ1-2. The CDR3 has 11 residues. The DNA sequence is not available. CDR1 SGDLS and CDR2 YYNGEE come from the germline V gene. This CDR3 reads CASDRGDGYTF. Using reference TRBV9 and TRBJ1-2 for the parts outside the CDR3, the full variable domain is DSGVTQTPKHLITATGQRVTLRCSPRSGDLSVYWYQQSLDQGLQFLIQYYNGEERAKGNILERFSAQQFPDLHSELNLSSLELGDSALYFCASDRGDGYTFGSGTRLTVV.

Considering frequency, this clone is medium-sized. V usage is TRBV4-3 and J usage is TRBJ1-5; the TCRdb D gene call, TRBD1, has no DNA to confirm it. The CDR3 contains 16 residues. The DNA is unrecorded. Germline CDR1 LGHNA, CDR2 YSLEER. CDR3 region: CASSLYRGAGYQPQHF.

The V and J genes are TRBV4-2 and TRBJ1-1. Looked up from germline, CDR1 is LGHNA and CDR2 is YNFKEQ. The CDR3 sequence is 12 residues long. Only the protein is on record. CDR3 sequence: CASSQGGAEAFF.

The chain recombines TRBV6-1 with TRBJ2-1; absent DNA, TCRdb's TRBD2 call cannot be checked. Germline V lookup: CDR1 MNHNS, CDR2 SASEGT. CDR3 length equals 15 residues. DNA is not recorded here. The CDR3: CASSIKGGADNEQFF.

The genes are TRBV4-1 and TRBJ2-2; no DNA is available, so the TRBD2 call from TCRdb remains unchecked. Germline loops: CDR1 MGHRA, CDR2 YSYEKL. This CDR3 comprises 17 residues. There is no recorded DNA. CDR3 residues: CASSQNVLAAILGELFF.

Judged by frequency, this clone is medium-sized. The CDR3 sequence: CASSPRQVNTEAFF. V gene TRBV18 combines with J gene TRBJ1-1; TCRdb's D call, TRBD1, is unchecked because there is no DNA. CDR1 KGHSH and CDR2 LQKENI come from the germline V gene. The CDR3 is 14 residues long. No DNA is listed.

This rearrangement joins TRBV5-6 to TRBJ1-2; TCRdb's D gene call, TRBD1, goes unchecked for lack of DNA. Germline V lookup: CDR1 SGHDT, CDR2 YYEEEE. The CDR3 length is 17 residues. Nucleotide data are not available. This CDR3 reads CASSLSGRGRGVSGYTF.

V usage is TRBV6-6 and J usage is TRBJ1-5; the D call of TRBD1 rests on TCRdb alone, since no DNA is present to check it. In germline, CDR1 is MNHNY, CDR2 SVGAGI (reference sequence). The CDR3 extends over 14 amino acids. DNA is not on record. The CDR3 is CASSSGQGGQPQHF.

The V gene is TRBV10-1, the J gene TRBJ1-3. CDR3 length equals 14 residues. No DNA appears here. Germline V lookup: CDR1 WNHNN, CDR2 SYGVQD (reference sequence). The CDR3 here is CASSESAKGNTIYF.

The chain couples TRBV9 to TRBJ1-1. Germline assignment: CDR1 SGDLS and CDR2 YYNGEE. The CDR3 spans 13 residues. The coding DNA is unavailable. This CDR3 is CASSVKGNTEAFF.

The CDR3 protein is CASSYTADYGYTF. The chain links TRBV6-5 to TRBJ1-2. Germline CDR1 and CDR2: MNHEY and SVGAGI. The CDR3 is 13 residues long. Nucleotide data are not available.